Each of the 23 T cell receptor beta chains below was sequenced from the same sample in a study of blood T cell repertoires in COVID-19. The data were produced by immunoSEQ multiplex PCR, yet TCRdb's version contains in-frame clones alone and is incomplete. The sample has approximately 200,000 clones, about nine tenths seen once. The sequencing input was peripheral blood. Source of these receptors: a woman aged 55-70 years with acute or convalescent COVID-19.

As DNA, the CDR3 is TGCAGCGCCTCGACAGGGGGGGACACTGAAGCTTTCTTT. Translated, it gives CSASTGGDTEAFF. The chain is built from TRBV29-1 and TRBJ1-1; 9 nucleotides line up with TRBD1. The CDR3 consists of 13 residues. V shed 7 bases, J shed 3 bases, and the junction held 6 bases outside the gene matches. CDR1 SQVTM and CDR2 ANQGSEA come from the germline V gene.

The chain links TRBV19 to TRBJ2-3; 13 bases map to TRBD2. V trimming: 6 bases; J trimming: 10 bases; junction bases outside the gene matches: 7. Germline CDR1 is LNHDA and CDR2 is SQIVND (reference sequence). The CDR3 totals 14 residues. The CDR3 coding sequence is TGTGCCAGTAGACCGACTAGCGGGGGGTGGTCGCAGTATTTT. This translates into CASRPTSGGWSQYF. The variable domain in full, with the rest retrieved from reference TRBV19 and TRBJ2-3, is DGGITQSPKYLFRKEGQNVTLSCEQNLNHDAMYWYRQDPGQGLRLIYYSQIVNDFQKGDIAEGYSVSREKKESFPLTVTSAQKNPTAFYLCASRPTSGGWSQYFGPGTRLTVL.

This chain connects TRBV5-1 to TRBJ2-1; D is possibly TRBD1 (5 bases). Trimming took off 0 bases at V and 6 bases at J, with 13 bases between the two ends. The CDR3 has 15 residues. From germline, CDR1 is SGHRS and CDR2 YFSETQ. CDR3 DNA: TGCGCCAGCAGCTTGGGGCGTCAGGGTATCAATGAGCAGTTCTTC. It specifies CASSLGRQGINEQFF.

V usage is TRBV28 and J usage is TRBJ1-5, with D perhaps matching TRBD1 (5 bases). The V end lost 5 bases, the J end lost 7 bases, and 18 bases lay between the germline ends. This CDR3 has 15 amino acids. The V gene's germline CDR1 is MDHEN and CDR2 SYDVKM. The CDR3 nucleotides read TGTGCCAGCAGTCGAGTTGGGCAGGGAGGCCAGCCCCAGCATTTT. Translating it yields CASSRVGQGGQPQHF. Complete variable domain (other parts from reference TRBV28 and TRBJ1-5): DVKVTQSSRYLVKRTGEKVFLECVQDMDHENMFWYRQDPGLGLRLIYFSYDVKMKEKGDIPEGYSVSREKKERFSLILESASTNQTSMYLCASSRVGQGGQPQHFGDGTRLSIL.

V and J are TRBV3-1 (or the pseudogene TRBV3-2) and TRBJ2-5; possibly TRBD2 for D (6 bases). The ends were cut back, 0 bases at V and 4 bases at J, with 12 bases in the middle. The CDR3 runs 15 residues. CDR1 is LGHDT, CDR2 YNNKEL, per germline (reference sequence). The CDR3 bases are TGTGCCAGCAGCCAAGATTGGGATAGCGGAGAGACCCAGTACTTC. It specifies CASSQDWDSGETQYF.

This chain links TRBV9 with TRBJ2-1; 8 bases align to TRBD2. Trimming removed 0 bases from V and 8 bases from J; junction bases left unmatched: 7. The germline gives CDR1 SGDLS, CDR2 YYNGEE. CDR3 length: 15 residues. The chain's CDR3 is CASSVGKTAGDEQFF. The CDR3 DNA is TGTGCCAGCAGCGTAGGAAAAACAGCGGGAGATGAGCAGTTCTTC.

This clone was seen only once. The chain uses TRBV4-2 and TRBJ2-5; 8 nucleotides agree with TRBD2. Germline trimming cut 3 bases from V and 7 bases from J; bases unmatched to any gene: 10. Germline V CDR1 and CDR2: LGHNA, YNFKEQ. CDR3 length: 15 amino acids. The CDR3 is CASSQRGGAGGTQYF. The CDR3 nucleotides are TGTGCCAGCAGCCAGAGGGGAGGTGCGGGAGGGACCCAGTACTTC.

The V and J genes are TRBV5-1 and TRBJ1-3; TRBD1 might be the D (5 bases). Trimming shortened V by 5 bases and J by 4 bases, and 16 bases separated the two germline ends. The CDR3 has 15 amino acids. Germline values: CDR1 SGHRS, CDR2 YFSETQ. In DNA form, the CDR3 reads TGCGCCAGCAGGGAGGCGGGGGACCCCGGAAACACCATATATTTT. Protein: CASREAGDPGNTIYF. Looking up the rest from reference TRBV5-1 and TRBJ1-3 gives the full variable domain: KAGVTQTPRYLIKTRGQQVTLSCSPISGHRSVSWYQQTPGQGLQFLFEYFSETQRNKGNFPGRFSGRQFSNSRSEMNVSTLELGDSALYLCASREAGDPGNTIYFGEGSWLTVV.

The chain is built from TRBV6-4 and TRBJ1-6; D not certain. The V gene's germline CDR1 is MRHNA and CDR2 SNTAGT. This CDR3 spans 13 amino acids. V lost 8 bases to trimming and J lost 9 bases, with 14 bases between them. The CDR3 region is CASSEVPASPLHF. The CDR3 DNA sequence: TGTGCCAGCTCTGAGGTTCCAGCTTCACCCCTCCACTTT.

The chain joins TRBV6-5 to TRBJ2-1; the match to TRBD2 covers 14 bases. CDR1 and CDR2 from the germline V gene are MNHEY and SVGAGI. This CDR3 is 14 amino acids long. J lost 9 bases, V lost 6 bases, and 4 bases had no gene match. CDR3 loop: CASRGLAGAGEQFF. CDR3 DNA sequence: TGTGCCAGCAGGGGACTAGCGGGAGCAGGTGAGCAGTTCTTC.

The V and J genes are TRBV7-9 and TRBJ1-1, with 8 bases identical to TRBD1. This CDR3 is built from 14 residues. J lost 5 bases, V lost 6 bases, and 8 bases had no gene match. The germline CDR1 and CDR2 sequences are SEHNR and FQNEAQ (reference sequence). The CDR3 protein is CASSLGQGSTEAFF. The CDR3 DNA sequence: TGTGCCAGCAGTCTTGGACAGGGTAGTACTGAAGCTTTCTTT.

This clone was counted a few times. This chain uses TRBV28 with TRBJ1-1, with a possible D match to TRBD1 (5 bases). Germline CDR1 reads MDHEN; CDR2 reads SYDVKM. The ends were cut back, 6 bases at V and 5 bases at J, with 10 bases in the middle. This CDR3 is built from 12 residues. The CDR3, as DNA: TGTGCCAGCAGCTCCAGGGTGACTGAAGCTTTCTTT. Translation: CASSSRVTEAFF.

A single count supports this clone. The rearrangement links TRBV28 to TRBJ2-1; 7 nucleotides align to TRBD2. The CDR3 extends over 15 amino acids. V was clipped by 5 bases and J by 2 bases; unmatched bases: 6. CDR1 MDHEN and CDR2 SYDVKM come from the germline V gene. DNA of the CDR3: TGTGCCAGCAGTACCCGGACTAGAACCTACAATGAGCAGTTCTTC. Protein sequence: CASSTRTRTYNEQFF.

For the CDR3, the DNA is TGTGCCAGCAGCTTAGAGGGGGCCGGGACAGGGGGTTCACCCCTCCACTTT. Translating it yields CASSLEGAGTGGSPLHF. The J gene is TRBJ1-6, the V gene TRBV11-2, with TRBD1 identical over 11 bases. CDR3 length: 17 amino acids. The germline CDR1 and CDR2 sequences are SGHAT and FQNNGV. The trim removed 0 bases at V and 9 bases at J, leaving 7 bases unmatched.

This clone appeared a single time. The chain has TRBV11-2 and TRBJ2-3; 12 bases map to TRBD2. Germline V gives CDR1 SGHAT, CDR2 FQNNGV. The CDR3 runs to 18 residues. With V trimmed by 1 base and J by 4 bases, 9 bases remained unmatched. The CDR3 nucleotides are TGTGCCAGCAGCTTAGTGACTAGCGGGGGCCGTGGGCCAGATACGCAGTATTTT. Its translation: CASSLVTSGGRGPDTQYF.

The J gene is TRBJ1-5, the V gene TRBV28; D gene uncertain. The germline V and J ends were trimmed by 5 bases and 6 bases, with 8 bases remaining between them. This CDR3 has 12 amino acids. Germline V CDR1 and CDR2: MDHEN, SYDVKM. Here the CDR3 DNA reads TGTGCCAGCAGTAGAGAGGGTCAGCCCCAGCATTTT. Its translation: CASSREGQPQHF. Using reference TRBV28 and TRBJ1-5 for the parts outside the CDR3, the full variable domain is DVKVTQSSRYLVKRTGEKVFLECVQDMDHENMFWYRQDPGLGLRLIYFSYDVKMKEKGDIPEGYSVSREKKERFSLILESASTNQTSMYLCASSREGQPQHFGDGTRLSIL.

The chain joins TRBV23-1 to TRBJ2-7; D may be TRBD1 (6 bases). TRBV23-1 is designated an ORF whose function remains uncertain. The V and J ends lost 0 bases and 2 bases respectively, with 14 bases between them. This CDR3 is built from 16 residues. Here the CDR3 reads CASSQSGTRRTYEQYF. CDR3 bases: TGCGCCAGCAGTCAATCGGGGACACGGAGAACCTACGAGCAGTACTTC.

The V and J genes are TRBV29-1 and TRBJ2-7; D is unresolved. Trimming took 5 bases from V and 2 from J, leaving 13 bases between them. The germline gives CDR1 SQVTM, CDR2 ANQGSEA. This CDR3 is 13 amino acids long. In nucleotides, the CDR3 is TGCAGCGTTAGCCCCTCAGGAACCTACGAGCAGTACTTC. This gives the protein CSVSPSGTYEQYF.

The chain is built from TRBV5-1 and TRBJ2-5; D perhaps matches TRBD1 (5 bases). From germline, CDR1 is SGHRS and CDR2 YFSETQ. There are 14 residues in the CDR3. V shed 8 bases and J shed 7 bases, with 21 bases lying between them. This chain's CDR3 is CASMGDPGLATQYF. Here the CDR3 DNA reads TGCGCCAGTATGGGCGACCCAGGGCTGGCGACCCAGTACTTC.

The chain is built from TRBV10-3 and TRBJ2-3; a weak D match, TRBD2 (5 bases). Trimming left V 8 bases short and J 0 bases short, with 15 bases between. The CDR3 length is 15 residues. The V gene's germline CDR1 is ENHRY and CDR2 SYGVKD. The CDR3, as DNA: TGTGCCATCGAAAGCGGAGACACTAGCACAGATACGCAGTATTTT. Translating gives CAIESGDTSTDTQYF.

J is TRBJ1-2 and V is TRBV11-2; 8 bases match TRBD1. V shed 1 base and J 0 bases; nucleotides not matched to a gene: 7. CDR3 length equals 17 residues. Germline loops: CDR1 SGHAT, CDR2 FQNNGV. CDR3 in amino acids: CASSLVVRTGTNYGYTF. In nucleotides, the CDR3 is TGTGCCAGCAGCTTAGTAGTGAGGACAGGGACTAACTATGGCTACACCTTC.

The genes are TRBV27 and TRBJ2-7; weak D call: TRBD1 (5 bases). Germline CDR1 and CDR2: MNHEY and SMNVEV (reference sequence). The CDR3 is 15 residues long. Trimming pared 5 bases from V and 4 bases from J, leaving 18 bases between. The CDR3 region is CASSRQVGLRYEQYF. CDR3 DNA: TGTGCCAGCAGTCGACAAGTGGGGCTTCGATACGAGCAGTACTTC.

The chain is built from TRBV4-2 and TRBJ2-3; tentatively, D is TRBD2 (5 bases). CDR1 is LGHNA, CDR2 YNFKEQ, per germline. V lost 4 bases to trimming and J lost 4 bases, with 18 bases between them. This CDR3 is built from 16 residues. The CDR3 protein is CASSRQPGRKADTQYF. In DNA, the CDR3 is TGTGCCAGCAGCCGCCAACCGGGGAGAAAAGCAGATACGCAGTATTTT.